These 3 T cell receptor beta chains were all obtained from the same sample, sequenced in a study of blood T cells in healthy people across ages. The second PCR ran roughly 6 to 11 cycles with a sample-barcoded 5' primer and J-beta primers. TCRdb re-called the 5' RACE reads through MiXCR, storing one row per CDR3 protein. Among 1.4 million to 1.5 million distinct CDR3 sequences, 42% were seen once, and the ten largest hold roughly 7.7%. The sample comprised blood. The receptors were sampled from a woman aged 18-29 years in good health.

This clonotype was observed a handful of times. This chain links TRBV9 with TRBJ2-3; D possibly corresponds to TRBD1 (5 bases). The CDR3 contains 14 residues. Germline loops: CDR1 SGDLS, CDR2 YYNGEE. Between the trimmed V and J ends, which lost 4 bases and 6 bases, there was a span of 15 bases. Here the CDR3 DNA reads TGTGCCAGCAGCTTAGATGGGGCAGCTGATACGCAGTATTTT. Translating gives CASSLDGAADTQYF.

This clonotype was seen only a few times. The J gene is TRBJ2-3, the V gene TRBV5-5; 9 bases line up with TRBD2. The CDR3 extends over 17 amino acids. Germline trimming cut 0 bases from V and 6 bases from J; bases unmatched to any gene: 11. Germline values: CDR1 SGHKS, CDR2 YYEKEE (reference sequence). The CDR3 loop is CASSLGGLAGSGDTQYF. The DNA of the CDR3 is TGTGCCAGCAGCTTGGGGGGTCTAGCGGGGTCCGGCGATACGCAGTATTTT.

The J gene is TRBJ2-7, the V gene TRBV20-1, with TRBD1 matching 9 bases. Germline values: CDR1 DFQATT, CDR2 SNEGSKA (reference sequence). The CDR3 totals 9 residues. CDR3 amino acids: CSAPGQGYF. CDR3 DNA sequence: TGCAGCGCTCCGGGACAGGGGTACTTC.